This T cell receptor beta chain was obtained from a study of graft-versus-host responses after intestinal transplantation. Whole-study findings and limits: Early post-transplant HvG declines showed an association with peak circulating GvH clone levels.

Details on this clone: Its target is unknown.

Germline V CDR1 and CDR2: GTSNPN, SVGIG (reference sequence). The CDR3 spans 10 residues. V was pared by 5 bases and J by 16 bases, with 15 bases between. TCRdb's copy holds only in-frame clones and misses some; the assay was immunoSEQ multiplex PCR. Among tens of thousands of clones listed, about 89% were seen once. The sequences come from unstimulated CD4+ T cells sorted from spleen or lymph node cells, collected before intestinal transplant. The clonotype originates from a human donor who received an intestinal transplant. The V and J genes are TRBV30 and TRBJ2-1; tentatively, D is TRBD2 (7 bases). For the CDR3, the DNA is TGTGCCTGGTCGGGCGGGGGCTTTTTCTTC. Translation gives CAWSGGGFFF.